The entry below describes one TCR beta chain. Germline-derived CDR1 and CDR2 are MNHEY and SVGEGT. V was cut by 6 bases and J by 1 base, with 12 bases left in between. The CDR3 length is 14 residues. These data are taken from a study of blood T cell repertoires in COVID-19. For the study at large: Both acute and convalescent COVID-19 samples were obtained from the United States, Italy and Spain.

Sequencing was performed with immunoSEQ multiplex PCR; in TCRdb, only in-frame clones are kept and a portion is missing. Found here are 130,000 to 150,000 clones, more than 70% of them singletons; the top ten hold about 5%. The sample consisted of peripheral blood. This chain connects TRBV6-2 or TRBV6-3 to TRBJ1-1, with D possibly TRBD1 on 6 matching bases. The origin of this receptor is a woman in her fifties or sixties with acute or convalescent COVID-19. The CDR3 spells CASSDDRRNTEAFF. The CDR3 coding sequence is TGTGCCAGCAGCGACGACAGGCGGAACACTGAAGCTTTCTTT.